The next 20 T cell receptor beta chains were all read from a single sample in a study of cytomegalovirus exposure and HLA in healthy donors. The study ran its PCR with 60 Vbeta and 13 Jbeta primers. Profiled with immunoSEQ multiplex PCR; TCRdb holds only in-frame clones, not every one. This table has roughly 200,000 clones, around 78% appearing once. Sequenced sample: PBMCs. These receptors originate from a man aged 30 to 45 in good health and CMV-seronegative.

The rearrangement joins TRBV18 to TRBJ2-7; TRBD1 is a possible D gene (6 bases). Trimming removed 3 bases from V and 6 bases from J, with 15 bases in between. CDR3 length: 14 residues. Germline lookup yields CDR1 KGHSH and CDR2 LQKENI. The CDR3 nucleotides are TGTGCCAGCTCACCTCTCTCGTCAGGGGCCGAGCAGTACTTC. Protein sequence: CASSPLSSGAEQYF.

The rearrangement joins TRBV6-6 to TRBJ1-1; 11 bases match TRBD1. Germline CDR1 and CDR2: MNHNY and SVGAGI (reference sequence). With V trimmed by 10 bases and J by 9 bases, 10 bases remained unmatched. This CDR3 spans 13 amino acids. CDR3 nucleotides: TGTGCCACCAGCACCGGGACAGGGGGAAAAGCTTTCTTT. Translation: CATSTGTGGKAFF.

CDR3 in amino acids: CASSPGLGGGHEQFF. The DNA of the CDR3 is TGTGCCAGCAGCCCCGGACTAGGGGGAGGCCATGAGCAGTTCTTC. The gene calls are TRBV11-3 and TRBJ2-1; D is possibly TRBD2 (7 bases). Trimming took off 5 bases at V and 8 bases at J, with 19 bases between the two ends. CDR1 and CDR2 (germline): SGHNT, YENEEA. This CDR3 region has 15 residues.

This clone was seen just once. The chain couples TRBV4-1 to TRBJ2-5; D is undetermined. V was shortened by 1 base and J by 5 bases, with 8 bases between the two germline ends. Germline CDR1 MGHRA, CDR2 YSYEKL. This CDR3 contains 13 residues. The DNA of the CDR3 is TGCGCCAGCAGCCAAGGGCCGTGGGAGACCCAGTACTTC. Translated, it gives CASSQGPWETQYF.

The V and J genes are TRBV6-1 and TRBJ2-5; 8 bases line up with TRBD2. CDR1 is MNHNS, CDR2 SASEGT, per germline. The V and J ends lost 3 bases and 5 bases, in that order; junction bases with no gene match: 8. This CDR3 has 15 residues. For the CDR3, the DNA is TGTGCCAGCAGTGACTTGGGGACTAGACTCGAGACCCAGTACTTC. Translation gives CASSDLGTRLETQYF.

This clone has just one count. The DNA for the CDR3 is TGCAGCCTGAGGACTAGCGGGAGAGGGGGGGAGACCCAGTACTTC. It specifies CSLRTSGRGGETQYF. The chain employs TRBV29-1 and TRBJ2-5; TRBD2 aligns across 13 bases. Germline lookup yields CDR1 SQVTM and CDR2 ANQGSEA. V was pared by 8 bases and J by 5 bases, with 11 bases of the junction left unmatched. The CDR3 length is 15 residues. Variable domain in full (rest from reference TRBV29-1 and TRBJ2-5): SAVISQKPSRDICQRGTSLTIQCQVDSQVTMMFWYRQQPGQSLTLIATANQGSEATYESGFVIDKFPISRPNLTFSTLTVSNMSPEDSSIYLCSLRTSGRGGETQYFGPGTRLLVL.

This clone was recorded once. The CDR3 loop is CASSRTGEQYF. The CDR3 bases are TGTGCCAGCAGTCGGACAGGGGAGCAGTACTTC. The chain combines TRBV6-5 with TRBJ2-7, with 8 bases lining up with TRBD1. CDR1 MNHEY and CDR2 SVGAGI come from the germline V gene. V lost 5 bases to trimming and J lost 7 bases; unmatched junction nucleotides: 1. This CDR3 contains 11 residues.

For this clone: Additional DNA sequences in this sample encode the identical CDR3. V usage is TRBV4-2 and J usage is TRBJ2-7; 12 bases are shared with TRBD2. Germline V lookup: CDR1 LGHNA, CDR2 YNFKEQ. The CDR3 totals 15 residues. V was pared by 1 base and J by 2 bases, with 0 bases of the junction left unmatched. The CDR3, as DNA: TGTGCCAGCAGCCAAGGACTAGCGGGAGCCTACGAGCAGTACTTC. It yields the protein CASSQGLAGAYEQYF.

Details on this clone: At the DNA level, this CDR3 is encoded by other sequences in the same sample as well. The chain uses TRBV5-4 and TRBJ2-6; D is undetermined. This CDR3 contains 14 residues. The V end was cut by 2 bases, the J end by 2 bases, with 5 bases between. Germline CDR1 reads SGHNT; CDR2 reads YYREEE (reference sequence). CDR3 nucleotides: TGTGCCAGCAGCTTCGGTCCTGGGGCCAACGTCCTGACTTTC. This gives the protein CASSFGPGANVLTF.

This chain links TRBV9 with TRBJ2-3; 8 nucleotides match TRBD1. V was pared by 6 bases and J by 2 bases, with 5 bases of the junction left unmatched. The CDR3 is 14 amino acids. CDR1 and CDR2 from the germline V gene are SGDLS and YYNGEE. CDR3 DNA sequence: TGTGCCAGCACCCGACAGGGGCCCACAGATACGCAGTATTTT. Translating it yields CASTRQGPTDTQYF.

This rearrangement joins TRBV15 to TRBJ1-1; D not resolved. The CDR3 has 13 residues. Germline assignment: CDR1 LNHNV and CDR2 YYDKDF (reference sequence). Trimming left V 1 base short and J 3 bases short, with 6 bases between. The CDR3 loop is CATSRGSDTEAFF. The CDR3 nucleotides are TGTGCCACCAGCAGAGGTTCAGACACTGAAGCTTTCTTT. Drawing the rest from reference TRBV15 and TRBJ1-1, the complete variable domain is DAMVIQNPRYQVTQFGKPVTLSCSQTLNHNVMYWYQQKSSQAPKLLFHYYDKDFNNEADTPDNFQSRRPNTSFCFLDIRSPGLGDTAMYLCATSRGSDTEAFFGQGTRLTVV.

This clone showed up just a few times. J is TRBJ2-2 and V is TRBV9, with a possible D match to TRBD2 (6 bases). The CDR3 is 13 amino acids. Looked up from germline, CDR1 is SGDLS and CDR2 is YYNGEE. The V end lost 0 bases, the J end lost 6 bases, and 6 bases lay between the germline ends. The CDR3 is CASSVGLAGELFF. In DNA form, the CDR3 reads TGTGCCAGCAGCGTAGGACTAGCCGGGGAGCTGTTTTTT.

This chain joins TRBV19 and TRBJ1-2; D not certain. From germline, CDR1 is LNHDA and CDR2 SQIVND (reference sequence). CDR3 length: 13 residues. V was cut by 6 bases and J by 3 bases, with 11 bases left in between. CDR3 sequence (DNA): TGTGCCAGTAGCCCAGGTTACCACTATGGCTACACCTTC. Translating it yields CASSPGYHYGYTF.

J is TRBJ2-7 and V is TRBV30; tentative D call: TRBD2 (7 bases). Germline V gene data show CDR1 as GTSNPN and CDR2 as SVGIG (reference sequence). V gave up 0 bases and J gave up 5 bases, with 14 bases separating them. The CDR3 has 14 amino acids. Written as DNA, the CDR3 is TGTGCCTGGAGTGTACCCCAGGGGAGGGACGAGCAGTACTTC. It translates to CAWSVPQGRDEQYF.

The chain couples TRBV15 to TRBJ2-7; 7 bases align to TRBD2. Germline loops: CDR1 LNHNV, CDR2 YYDKDF (reference sequence). This CDR3 has 17 residues. V was pared by 5 bases and J by 0 bases, with 13 bases of the junction left unmatched. The CDR3 reads CATSSMGREGPSYEQYF. The CDR3 DNA reads as TGTGCCACCAGCTCGATGGGGAGGGAGGGCCCCTCCTACGAGCAGTACTTC.

This chain's CDR3 is CASSDVGTLSGANVLTF. The CDR3 nucleotides read TGTGCCAGCAGTGATGTTGGGACACTCTCTGGGGCCAACGTCCTGACTTTC. V gene TRBV6-1 combines with J gene TRBJ2-6, with TRBD1 as a possible D gene (6 bases). The CDR3 runs 17 residues. The germline CDR1 and CDR2 sequences are MNHNS and SASEGT. V was cut by 3 bases and J by 0 bases, with 12 bases left in between.

This chain connects TRBV28 to TRBJ1-2, with D possibly being TRBD1 (5 bases). The CDR3 has 15 amino acids. Germline values: CDR1 MDHEN, CDR2 SYDVKM. V lost 6 bases to trimming and J lost 4 bases, with 18 bases between them. The CDR3 reads CASSPDIGAFYGYTF. The CDR3 DNA sequence: TGTGCCAGCAGCCCCGACATAGGGGCCTTCTATGGCTACACCTTC.

This clone has only one observation. The CDR3 reads CASSLEPQGNIQYF. The CDR3 nucleotides are TGTGCCAGCAGCCTAGAGCCACAGGGAAACATTCAGTACTTC. The chain joins TRBV7-9 to TRBJ2-4; a possible D gene is TRBD1 (6 bases). The CDR3 extends over 14 amino acids. The germline gives CDR1 SEHNR, CDR2 FQNEAQ (reference sequence). Between the trimmed V and J ends, which lost 5 bases and 6 bases, there was a span of 14 bases.

The gene calls are TRBV6-5 and TRBJ1-2, with TRBD1 as a possible D gene (6 bases). Per germline, CDR1 MNHEY and CDR2 SVGAGI. This CDR3 spans 12 amino acids. V was pared by 2 bases and J by 8 bases, with 9 bases between. The CDR3 coding sequence is TGTGCCAGCAGTTACCCCAGGGGAGGCTACACCTTC. It yields the protein CASSYPRGGYTF.

The rearrangement joins TRBV7-6 to TRBJ1-1, with D possibly matching TRBD1 (6 bases). Germline CDR1 SGHVS, CDR2 FNYEAQ. V lost 5 bases, J lost 5 bases, and 15 bases lay in between. The CDR3 contains 14 residues. CDR3 nucleotide sequence: TGTGCCAGCAGCGTATCAGAGGGGGGGACTGAAGCTTTCTTT. It translates to CASSVSEGGTEAFF.